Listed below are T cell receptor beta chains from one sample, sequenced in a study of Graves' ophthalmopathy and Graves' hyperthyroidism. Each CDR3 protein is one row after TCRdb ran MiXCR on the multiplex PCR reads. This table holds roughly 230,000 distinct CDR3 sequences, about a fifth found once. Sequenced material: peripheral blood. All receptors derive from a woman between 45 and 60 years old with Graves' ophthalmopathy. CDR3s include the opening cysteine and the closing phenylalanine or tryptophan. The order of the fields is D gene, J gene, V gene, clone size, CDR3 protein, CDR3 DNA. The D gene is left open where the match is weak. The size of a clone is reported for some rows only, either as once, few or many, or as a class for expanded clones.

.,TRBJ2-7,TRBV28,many,CASSSSQDGSYEQYF,TGTGCCAGCAGTTCGTCCCAGGACGGATCCTACGAGCAGTACTTC
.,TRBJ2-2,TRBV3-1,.,CASRNSGNTGELFF,TGTGCCAGCAGGAATAGCGGGAACACCGGGGAGCTGTTTTTT
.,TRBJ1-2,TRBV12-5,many,CASGLATGGYTF,TGTGCTAGTGGTTTGGCCACGGGTGGCTACACCTTC
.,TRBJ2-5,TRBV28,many,CASSLLRGAPGAVARETQYF,TGTGCCAGCAGTTTATTGCGAGGGGCCCCCGGGGCGGTAGCGAGGGAGACCCAGTACTTC
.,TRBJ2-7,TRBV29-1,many,CSVRVLSYEQYF,TGCAGCGTTAGGGTTCTTAGTTACGAGCAGTACTTC
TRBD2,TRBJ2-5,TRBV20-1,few,CSAKGTSGTSPQETQYF,TGCAGTGCTAAAGGGACTAGCGGGACTTCTCCCCAAGAGACCCAGTACTTC
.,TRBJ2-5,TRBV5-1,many,CASSTWRPRETQYF,TGCGCCAGCAGCACCTGGAGACCGCGAGAGACCCAGTACTTC
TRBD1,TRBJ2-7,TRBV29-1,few,CSVEEGDSLYEQYF,TGCAGCGTTGAAGAAGGGGACAGCCTATACGAGCAGTACTTC
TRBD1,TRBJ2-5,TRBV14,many,CASSQEGWDSKETQYF,TGTGCCAGCAGCCAAGAGGGTTGGGACAGTAAAGAGACCCAGTACTTC
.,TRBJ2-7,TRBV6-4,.,CASSLASNEQYF,TGTGCCAGCAGTCTTGCGTCGAACGAGCAGTACTTC
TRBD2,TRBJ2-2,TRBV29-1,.,CSMVVYGLAGNTGALFF,TGCAGCATGGTGGTTTATGGACTAGCGGGGAACACCGGGGCGCTGTTTTTT
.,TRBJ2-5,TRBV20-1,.,CSARVGGAETQYF,TGCAGTGCTAGAGTTGGCGGGGCGGAGACCCAGTACTTC
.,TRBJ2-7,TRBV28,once,CASNSLGIEQYF,TGTGCCAGCAATTCATTGGGGATCGAGCAGTACTTC
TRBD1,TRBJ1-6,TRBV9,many,CASSEGGQGDSPLHF,TGTGCCAGCAGCGAAGGGGGACAGGGTGATTCACCCCTCCACTTT
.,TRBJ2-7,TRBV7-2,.,CASSLADMTGHEQHF,TGTGCCAGCAGCTTAGCGGACATGACAGGACACGAGCAGCACTTC
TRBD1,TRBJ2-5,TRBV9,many,CASSVGPGQGETQYF,TGTGCCAGCAGCGTAGGACCGGGACAGGGAGAGACCCAGTACTTC
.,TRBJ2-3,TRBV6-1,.,CASTEASTDTQYF,TGTGCCAGCACCGAAGCTAGCACAGATACGCAGTATTTT
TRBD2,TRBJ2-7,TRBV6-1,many,CASSRPTSGRAYEQYF,TGTGCCAGCAGCCGCCCCACTAGCGGGAGGGCCTACGAGCAGTACTTC
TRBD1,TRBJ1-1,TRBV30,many,CAWRGGGFSTEAFF,TGTGCCTGGCGCGGAGGGGGCTTCTCCACTGAAGCTTTCTTT
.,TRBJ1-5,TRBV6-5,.,CASSYAPTDQPQHF,TGTGCCAGCAGTTACGCCCCGACAGATCAGCCCCAGCATTTT
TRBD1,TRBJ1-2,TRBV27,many,CASSPGQGYIYGYTF,TGTGCCAGCAGTCCGGGACAGGGGTATATCTATGGCTACACCTTC
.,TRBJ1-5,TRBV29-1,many,CSVEDPGQPQHF,TGCAGCGTTGAAGATCCCGGTCAGCCCCAGCATTTT
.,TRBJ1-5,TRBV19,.,CASIGYSNQPQHF,TGTGCCAGTATTGGTTATAGCAATCAGCCCCAGCATTTT
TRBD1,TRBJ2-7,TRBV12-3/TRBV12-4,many,CASSLQGASEQYF,TGTGCCAGCAGCCTACAGGGGGCGAGTGAGCAGTACTTC
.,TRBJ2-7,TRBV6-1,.,CASSEETESYEQYF,TGTGCCAGCAGTGAAGAAACAGAGTCCTACGAGCAGTACTTC
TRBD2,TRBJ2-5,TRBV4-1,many,CASSQFFSGSTETQYF,TGCGCCAGCAGCCAATTCTTTAGCGGGAGTACCGAGACCCAGTACTTC
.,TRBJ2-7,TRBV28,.,CASSPPGLSAFYEQYF,TGTGCCAGCAGCCCACCAGGTTTATCTGCCTTTTACGAGCAGTACTTC
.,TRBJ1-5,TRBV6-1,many,CASRDGANQPQHF,TGTGCCAGTAGGGACGGGGCCAATCAGCCCCAGCATTTT
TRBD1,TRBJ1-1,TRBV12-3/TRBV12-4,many,CASSLERQGRDTEAFF,TGTGCCAGCAGTTTAGAGAGACAGGGGCGCGACACTGAAGCTTTCTTT
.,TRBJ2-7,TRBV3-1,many,CATEGPKYEQYF,TGTGCCACCGAGGGGCCCAAATACGAGCAGTACTTC
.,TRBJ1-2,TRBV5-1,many,CASSLRGDQEYGYTF,TGCGCCAGCAGCTTGCGGGGGGACCAGGAGTATGGCTACACCTTC
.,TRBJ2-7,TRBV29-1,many,CSASVRGVEQYF,TGCAGCGCGTCCGTTCGCGGAGTCGAGCAGTACTTC
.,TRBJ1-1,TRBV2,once,CASSIPGGLATEAFF,TGTGCCAGCAGTATTCCCGGGGGGTTGGCCACTGAAGCTTTCTTT
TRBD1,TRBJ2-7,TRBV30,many,CAWSASSGGYEQYF,TGTGCCTGGAGTGCCTCCTCAGGGGGTTACGAGCAGTACTTC
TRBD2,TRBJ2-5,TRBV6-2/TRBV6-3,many,CASSYFSGSGETQYF,TGTGCCAGCAGTTACTTTAGCGGGAGTGGGGAGACCCAGTACTTC
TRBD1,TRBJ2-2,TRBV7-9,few,CATSSGGQHTGELFF,TGTGCCACCTCCAGTGGGGGACAGCACACCGGGGAGCTGTTTTTT
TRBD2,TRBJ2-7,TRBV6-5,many,CASSYSGLAGNYEQYF,TGTGCCAGCAGTTACTCCGGACTAGCGGGGAACTACGAGCAGTACTTC
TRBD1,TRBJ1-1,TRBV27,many,CASSTQQGWGTEAFF,TGTGCCAGCAGTACCCAACAGGGGTGGGGCACTGAAGCTTTCTTT
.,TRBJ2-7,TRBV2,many,CASGGSYEQYF,TGTGCCTCCGGGGGATCCTACGAGCAGTACTTC
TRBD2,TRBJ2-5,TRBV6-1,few,CASREAGSRETQYF,TGTGCCAGCAGAGAAGCGGGGTCGAGGGAGACACAGTACTTC
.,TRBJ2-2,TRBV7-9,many,CASPRSNTGELFF,TGTGCCAGCCCCCGGTCGAACACCGGGGAGCTGTTTTTT
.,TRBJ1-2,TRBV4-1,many,CASSLPPWSYGYTF,TGCGCCAGCAGCCTCCCTCCTTGGAGCTATGGCTACACCTTC
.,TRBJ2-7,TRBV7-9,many,CASSYIGRGNSYEQYF,TGTGCCAGCAGTTATATTGGGCGGGGAAATTCCTACGAGCAGTACTTC
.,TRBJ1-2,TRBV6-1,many,CASSPGDSFTFNYGYTF,TGTGCCAGCAGTCCGGGAGATTCTTTTACCTTTAACTATGGCTACACCTTC
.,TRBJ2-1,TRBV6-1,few,CASSAPGTPRADEQFF,TGTGCCAGCAGTGCCCCCGGGACGCCCCGAGCGGATGAGCAGTTCTTC
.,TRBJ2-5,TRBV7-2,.,CASSLGLKETQYF,TGTGCCAGCAGCTTAGGCCTTAAAGAGACCCAGTACTTC
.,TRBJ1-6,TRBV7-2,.,CASSLGGGAGSPLHF,TGTGCCAGCAGCTTAGGGGGGGGCGCGGGGTCACCCCTCCACTTT
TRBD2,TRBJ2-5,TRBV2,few,CASIPKRGNFEAGASETQYF,TGTGCCAGCATCCCAAAACGGGGTAATTTCGAAGCGGGAGCTTCAGAGACCCAGTACTTC
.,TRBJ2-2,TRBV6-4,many,CASSEGSTGELFF,TGTGCCAGCTCGGAGGGGAGCACCGGGGAGCTGTTTTTT
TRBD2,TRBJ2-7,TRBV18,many,CASSLSAGSTEQYF,TGTGCCAGCTCATTATCAGCGGGATCGACCGAGCAGTACTTC
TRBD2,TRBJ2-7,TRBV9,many,CASSVGLAGAYTEYEQYF,TGTGCCAGCAGCGTCGGACTAGCGGGAGCGTACACTGAGTACGAGCAGTACTTC
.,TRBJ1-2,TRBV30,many,CAWSPGVHGKDYGYTF,TGTGCCTGGAGCCCTGGGGTCCACGGGAAAGACTATGGCTACACCTTC